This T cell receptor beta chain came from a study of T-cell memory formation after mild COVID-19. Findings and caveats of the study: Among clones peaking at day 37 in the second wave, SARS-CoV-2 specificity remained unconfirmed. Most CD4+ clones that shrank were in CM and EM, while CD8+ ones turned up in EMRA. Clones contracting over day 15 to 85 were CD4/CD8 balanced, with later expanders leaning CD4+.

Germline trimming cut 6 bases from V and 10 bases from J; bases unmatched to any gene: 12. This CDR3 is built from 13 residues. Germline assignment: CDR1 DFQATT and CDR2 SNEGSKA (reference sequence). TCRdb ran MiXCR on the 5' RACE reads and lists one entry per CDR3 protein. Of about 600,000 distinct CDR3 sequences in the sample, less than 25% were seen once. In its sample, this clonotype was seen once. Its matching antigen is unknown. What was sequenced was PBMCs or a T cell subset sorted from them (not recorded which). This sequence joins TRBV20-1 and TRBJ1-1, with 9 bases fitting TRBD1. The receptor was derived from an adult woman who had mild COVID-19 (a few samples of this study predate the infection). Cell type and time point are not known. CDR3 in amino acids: CSARIRQGGAAFF. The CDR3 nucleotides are TGCAGTGCGCGCATCCGACAGGGGGGGGCAGCTTTCTTT.